Many counts were recorded for the clone carrying this TCR beta chain. Its target is not known. Researchers made TCR cDNA using 5'RACE template switching, and this step added a universal primer site and UMIs. TCRdb re-called the 5' RACE reads with MiXCR, one entry per CDR3 protein. The data contain approximately 240,000 distinct CDR3 sequences, around 3.5% of them singletons. This entry is derived from a study of T cells after yellow fever vaccination. Overall study: Researchers used SMART-Seq v4 Ultra Low Input to prepare fractions that had low cell numbers.

This CDR3 contains 16 residues. V was clipped by 6 bases and J by 0 bases; unmatched bases: 9. CDR1 and CDR2 from the germline V gene are DFQATT and SNEGSKA (reference sequence). Points from the study as a whole: Most primary-vaccination clones recurred post-booster (around 95% CD4, around 88% CD8).

The sample here was PBMCs, taken 15 days after the yellow fever booster vaccination. The chain is built from TRBV20-1 and TRBJ2-1, with 9 bases matching TRBD2. The origin of this receptor is a man aged 18 to 29 who received the YFV17D yellow fever vaccine. The CDR3 is CSASVAGASSYNEQFF. CDR3 nucleotides: TGCAGTGCATCGGTAGCGGGGGCAAGCTCCTACAATGAGCAGTTCTTC.